The 3 T cell receptor beta chains below come from one sample, sequenced in a study of blood T cell repertoires in COVID-19. Using immunoSEQ multiplex PCR, the repertoire was profiled, and TCRdb retains in-frame clones only, with some absent. The table lists 300,000 or so clones, 86% of them singletons. Sequences were obtained from peripheral blood. Receptors originate from a woman in her fifties or sixties with acute or convalescent COVID-19.

The chain combines TRBV15 with TRBJ1-4; D might be TRBD1 (5 bases). Trimming shortened V by 3 bases and J by 7 bases, and 15 bases separated the two germline ends. CDR1 and CDR2 (germline): LNHNV, YYDKDF (reference sequence). CDR3 size: 15 residues. The CDR3 sequence: CATSRSRQGFEKLFF. In DNA form, the CDR3 reads TGTGCCACCAGCAGGTCTCGGCAGGGCTTTGAAAAACTGTTTTTT.

J is TRBJ2-1 and V is TRBV28, with D possibly TRBD1 on 5 matching bases. In germline, CDR1 is MDHEN, CDR2 SYDVKM. The CDR3 extends over 13 amino acids. V lost 11 bases and J lost 0, with 11 bases in between. Here the CDR3 reads CAVQGSSYNEQFF. The CDR3 bases are TGTGCCGTCCAGGGAAGCTCCTACAATGAGCAGTTCTTC.

This clone occurred once. This chain connects TRBV19 to TRBJ1-5, with 8 bases matching TRBD1. The germline V gene encodes CDR1 LNHDA and CDR2 SQIVND (reference sequence). V trimming: 2 bases; J trimming: 2 bases; junction bases outside the gene matches: 2. The CDR3 consists of 15 residues. CDR3 sequence: CASSIWGQGNQPQHF. For the CDR3, the DNA is TGTGCCAGTAGTATATGGGGACAGGGCAATCAGCCCCAGCATTTT.